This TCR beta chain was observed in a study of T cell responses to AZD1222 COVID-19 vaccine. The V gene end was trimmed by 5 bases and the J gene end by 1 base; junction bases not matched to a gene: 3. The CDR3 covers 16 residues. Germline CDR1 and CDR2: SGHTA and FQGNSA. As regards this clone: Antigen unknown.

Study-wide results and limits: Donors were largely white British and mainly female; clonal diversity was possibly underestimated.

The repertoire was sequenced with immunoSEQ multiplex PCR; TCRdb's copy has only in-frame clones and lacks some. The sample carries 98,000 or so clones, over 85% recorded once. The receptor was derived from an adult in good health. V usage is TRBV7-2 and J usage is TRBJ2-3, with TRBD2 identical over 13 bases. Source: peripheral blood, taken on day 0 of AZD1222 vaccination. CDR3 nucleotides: TGTGCCAGCAGCCCGGGACTAGCGGGACGCACAGATACGCAGTATTTT. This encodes CASSPGLAGRTDTQYF.